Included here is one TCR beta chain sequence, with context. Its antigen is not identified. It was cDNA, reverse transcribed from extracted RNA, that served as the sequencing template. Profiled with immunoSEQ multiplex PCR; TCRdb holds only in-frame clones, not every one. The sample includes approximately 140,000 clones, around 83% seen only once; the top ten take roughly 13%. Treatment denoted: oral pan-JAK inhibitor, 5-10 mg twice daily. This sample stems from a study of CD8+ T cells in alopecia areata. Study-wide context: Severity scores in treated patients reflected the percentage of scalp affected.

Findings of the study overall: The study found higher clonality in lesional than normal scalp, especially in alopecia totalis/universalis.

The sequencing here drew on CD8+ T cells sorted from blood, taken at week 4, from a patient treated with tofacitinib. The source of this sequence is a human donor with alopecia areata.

For the CDR3, the DNA is TGCGCCAGCAGCCAAGAGAAGACAGGGTTAACTGAAGCTTTCTTT. This sequence encodes CASSQEKTGLTEAFF. The rearrangement joins TRBV4-1 to TRBJ1-1; 7 nucleotides align to TRBD1. The germline V gene has CDR1 MGHRA and CDR2 YSYEKL. The V gene end was trimmed by 0 bases and the J gene end by 5 bases; junction bases not matched to a gene: 6. This CDR3 has 15 residues.